This entry describes one T cell receptor (beta chain). Its antigen remains unidentified. It has no much larger one-base neighbor in the sample; base qualities were not kept. This entry belongs to a study of B cell selection in AIRE deficiency (dated by TCRdb to about 2019). About the investigation overall: A comparison of TCRbeta repertoires of sorted blood CD4+ conventional T cells and regulatory T cells was made between AIRE-deficient patients and healthy controls. The TCR-sequenced cohort comprised about five AIRE-deficient APECED patients and about five healthy control donors. Study-wide findings and limitations: In terms of TCRBV gene usage, CDR3 length and TCR diversity, Tconv and Treg cells from AIRE-deficient patients looked similar to Tconv and Treg cells from healthy donors. Only TCRbeta chains were sequenced; 35% to 40% of shared healthy-donor Treg sequences also occurred in healthy Tconv, possibly because of differing TCRalpha chains. Shared Treg sequences had shorter CDR3s, which reflects a bias toward rearrangements containing few non-templated nucleotide insertions. Around 33% of the Treg TCRbeta sequences shared among healthy donors were found in patient Tconv cells, which suggests that Treg-biased clones were diverted into the Tconv compartment. Among over 3,500 shared Treg TCRbeta sequences, roughly 30% were shared exclusively by healthy donors and around 9% exclusively by patients, which suggests that Treg selection is less efficient in the absence of AIRE.

The CDR3 measures 15 amino acids from cysteine to phenylalanine. Only the CDR3 DNA is retained, 45 bases long and in frame from the first base. From a lookup of the germline V gene, CDR1 and CDR2 are SGHTA and FQGNSA. V is shortened by 1 base, J by 2 bases, and the region joining them spans 12 bases. For sorting, conventional CD4 T cells were defined as CD4+CD127+ cells. The AIRE-deficient patients had APECED syndrome. Tconv and Treg cells for TCRbeta sequencing were sorted on a FACSAria flow cytometer. Sorted cells were collected in 5-ml round-bottom polystyrene tubes, and dry cell pellets were stored frozen at -80 degrees C prior to sequencing. The immunoSEQ platform was used to sequence the TCRbeta chains. On the authors' methods: When conventional T cell repertoires were pooled, patients gave roughly 120,000 distinct in-frame TCRbeta sequences, while healthy donors gave some 130,000. Public Treg TCRbeta sequences were defined as those shared by two or more individuals and were then searched for in Tconv repertoires. Differences between groups were assessed using Mann-Whitney U tests with Bonferroni-Dunn correction in GraphPad Prism 7.03. Here the immuneACCESS table is served through TCRdb, limited to in-frame sequences with V and J called. Missing clones are a known gap in these copies; in checked studies unresolved V genes cover under half, and the rest lacks a known reason. V and J calls and clone size follow that table, whereas D and trimming were derived from the DNA. This sample gives fewer than 30,000 clones in total; approximately 97% of them show up just once. The top ten constitute approximately 0.2% of the sample.

Sequenced material: conventional CD4+ T cells sorted from PBMCs. The clonotype comes from a human donor with AIRE deficiency. The sequence joins TRBV7-2 to TRBJ2-7; the D gene is possibly TRBD1, with 5 bases matching. At the DNA level, the sequence is TGTGCCAGCAGCTTAGTCTTGGACAAGACCTACGAGCAGTACTTC. Its protein reads: CASSLVLDKTYEQYF.